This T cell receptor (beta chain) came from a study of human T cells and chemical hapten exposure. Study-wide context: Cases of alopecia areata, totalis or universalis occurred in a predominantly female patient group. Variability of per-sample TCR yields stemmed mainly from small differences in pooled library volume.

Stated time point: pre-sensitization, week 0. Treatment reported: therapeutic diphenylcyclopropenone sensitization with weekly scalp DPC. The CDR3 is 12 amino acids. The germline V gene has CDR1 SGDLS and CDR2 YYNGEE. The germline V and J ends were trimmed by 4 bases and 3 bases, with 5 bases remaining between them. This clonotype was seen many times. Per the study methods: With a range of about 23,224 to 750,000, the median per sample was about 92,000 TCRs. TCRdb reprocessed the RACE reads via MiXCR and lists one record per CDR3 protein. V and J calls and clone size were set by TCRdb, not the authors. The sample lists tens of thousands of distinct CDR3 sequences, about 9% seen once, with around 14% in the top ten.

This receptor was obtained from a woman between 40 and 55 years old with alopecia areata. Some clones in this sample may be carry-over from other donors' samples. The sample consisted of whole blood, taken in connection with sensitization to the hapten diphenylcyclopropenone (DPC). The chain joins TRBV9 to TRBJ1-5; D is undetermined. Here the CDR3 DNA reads TGTGCCAGCAGCAGGGACAATCAGCCCCAGCATTTT. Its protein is CASSRDNQPQHF.